This record covers a single T cell receptor (beta chain). The data were taken from a study of blood T cell repertoires in COVID-19. Study summary: Samples of COVID-19 (acute and convalescent) were obtained from the United States, Italy and Spain. T cells, B-cell-depleted T cells, or PBMCs supplied cDNA or gDNA.

V lost 8 bases to trimming and J lost 4 bases, with 12 bases between them. This CDR3 is 14 amino acids long. The germline V gene encodes CDR1 MNHEY and CDR2 SVGAGI. Authors' analysis steps: Amplifying reference gene primers gave estimates of nucleated cell counts. Sequencing was performed with immunoSEQ multiplex PCR; in TCRdb, only in-frame clones are kept and a portion is missing. V, J and clone size are taken as reported in that table, and D and trimming were inferred from the DNA itself. This table has around 270,000 clones, roughly 89% appearing once. The genes are TRBV6-5 and TRBJ1-6; D may be TRBD1 (6 bases). This TCR came from a middle-aged man with acute or convalescent COVID-19. The material sequenced was peripheral blood. The CDR3 loop is CASQRTAYNSPLHF. CDR3 nucleotides: TGTGCCAGCCAAAGGACAGCTTATAATTCACCCCTCCACTTT.